This T cell receptor (beta chain) is drawn from a study of T cells in Graves' hyperthyroidism and ophthalmopathy. Amplification yielded TCR beta CDR3 regions, with RNA transcripts as the source. During a first-round RT-PCR of the TCR CDR3, the HTBI primer set was used. One entry per CDR3 protein, called by TCRdb with MiXCR from the multiplex PCR reads. This table has a few hundred thousand distinct CDR3 sequences, around 16% appearing once. V shed 3 bases, J shed 6 bases, and the junction held 12 bases outside the gene matches. Germline CDR1 SGDLS, CDR2 YYNGEE. There are 17 residues in the CDR3. Exclusion followed for patients with uncontrolled infection, other autoimmune disease, pregnancy or lactation.

Sequenced material: blood. V usage is TRBV9 and J usage is TRBJ1-6, with 7 positions matching TRBD1. The TCR comes from a woman aged 45-65 years with Graves' hyperthyroidism. CDR3 sequence: CASSANLLQGSNSPLHF. For the CDR3, the DNA is TGTGCCAGCAGCGCAAACCTACTACAGGGGAGTAATTCACCCCTCCACTTT.